The clone carrying this TCR beta chain was detected ten times or more. Its antigen is currently unknown. This sample is part of a study of tumor and adjacent non-tumor tissue in lung cancer. Study as a whole: The patients, roughly 9 men and roughly 5 women, were about 30 to 85 with stage I to III disease. On average, productive TCRbeta reads reached about 4 million per sample. Study conclusions and caveats: Higher tumor TCR diversity was associated with shorter survival. TCR diversity was significantly greater in tumor than normal lung tissue.

Three rounds of nested PCR, following a modified ARM-PCR protocol, produced the TCRbeta library. One entry per CDR3 protein results from TCRdb running MiXCR on the multiplex PCR reads. The data show approximately 120,000 distinct CDR3 sequences, with about 61% seen just once and roughly 19% held by the top ten. This sample's RNA came from whole unsorted tissue. More than 3 cm separated this lung sample from the edge of the tumor. The germline V gene encodes CDR1 SQVTM and CDR2 ANQGSEA. The CDR3 contains 12 residues. With 4 bases removed from V and 9 bases from J, the gap between germline ends came to 13 bases.

The sequence came from a man in his 60s with non-small cell lung cancer. J is TRBJ2-1 and V is TRBV29-1, with D tentatively TRBD2 (5 bases). The sequenced sample consisted of distant non-tumor lung tissue. The CDR3: CSVGVGGFEQFF. The CDR3 nucleotides are TGCAGCGTTGGGGTGGGCGGGTTTGAGCAGTTCTTC.